Listed here are 29 T cell receptor beta chains from one sample, sequenced in a study of OX40 agonist ivuxolimab in advanced cancers. To prepare the library, the immunoSEQ multiplex PCR assay was applied. The table was pulled from immuneACCESS by TCRdb, which kept in-frame rearrangements only. Such tables lose some clones; where checked, under half of the loss comes from unresolved V genes, and the rest has no known cause. Here the sample has 50,000 to 75,000 clones; around 89% occur a single time. Clones ranked in the top ten supply more than 13% of the sample. The input for sequencing was CD4+ or CD8+ T cells sorted from blood, taken in a trial of the OX40 agonist ivuxolimab. These receptors all stem from an adult with an advanced solid tumor such as melanoma, head and neck, liver or kidney cancer.

V usage is TRBV5-1 and J usage is TRBJ2-2; possible D gene TRBD1, 5 bases. There are 14 residues in the CDR3. Germline loops: CDR1 SGHRS, CDR2 YFSETQ. V was cut by 6 bases and J by 7 bases, with 16 bases left in between. The CDR3 region has the DNA TGCGCCAGCAACCTACCCAGCACAGGCGGGGAGCTGTTTTTT. It encodes CASNLPSTGGELFF.

Of note for this clone: The junction departs from germline at one end; a sequencing error may be responsible. The chain joins TRBV19 to TRBJ2-3, with D possibly matching TRBD1 (5 bases). The CDR3 length is 14 residues. Germline V gene sequence: CDR1 LNHDA, CDR2 SQIVND (reference sequence). The CDR3 coding sequence is TGTGCCAGTAGTCCGCACTCAGGGAACGCACTACGCGTTTTT. Its protein is CASSPHSGNALRVF.

This chain joins TRBV6-5 and TRBJ2-1; 9 bases align to TRBD2. J gave up 8 bases and V 5 bases, and 4 bases lay outside the gene matches. The CDR3 contains 13 residues. CDR1 is MNHEY, CDR2 SVGAGI, per germline. The CDR3 DNA reads TGTGCCAGCAGTAACTTAGCGGGGGATGAGCAGTTCTTC. The encoded protein is CASSNLAGDEQFF.

The V gene is TRBV6-5, the J gene TRBJ2-7, with a tentative D call TRBD2 (6 bases). The CDR3 consists of 14 residues. Trimming shortened V by 5 bases and J by 0 bases, and 11 bases separated the two germline ends. In germline, CDR1 is MNHEY, CDR2 SVGAGI. Written as DNA, the CDR3 is TGTGCCAGCAGTGCCAGGGACTTCTCCTACGAGCAGTACTTC. Translated: CASSARDFSYEQYF.

The V gene is TRBV7-8, the J gene TRBJ1-5; D not resolved. The germline V gene encodes CDR1 SGHVS and CDR2 FQNEAQ. Trimming left V 2 bases short and J 0 bases short, with 14 bases between. There are 17 residues in the CDR3. This CDR3 is CASSLLSAVSSNQPQHF. The CDR3 bases are TGTGCCAGCAGCTTATTATCGGCGGTTTCTAGCAATCAGCCCCAGCATTTT.

The chain joins TRBV27 to TRBJ1-2; D is undetermined. Trimming cost V 2 bases and J 6 bases, with 1 base left between them. Germline V lookup: CDR1 MNHEY, CDR2 SMNVEV (reference sequence). The CDR3 runs 10 residues. This CDR3 reads CASSLNGYTF. CDR3 coding DNA: TGTGCCAGCAGTTTAAATGGCTACACCTTC.

The rearrangement joins TRBV4-1 to TRBJ1-1; 10 bases align to TRBD1. The germline V gene encodes CDR1 MGHRA and CDR2 YSYEKL. The CDR3 has 16 amino acids. V was pared by 1 base and J by 0 bases, with 2 bases of the junction left unmatched. The CDR3 DNA reads as TGCGCCAGCAGCCAAGGACAGGGGGCTTTGAACACTGAAGCTTTCTTT. This gives the protein CASSQGQGALNTEAFF.

V and J are TRBV7-9 and TRBJ2-7; D is ambiguous. With 1 base removed from V and 4 bases from J, the gap between germline ends came to 2 bases. The length of the CDR3 is 11 residues. The germline CDR1 and CDR2 sequences are SEHNR and FQNEAQ (reference sequence). In DNA form, the CDR3 reads TGTGCCAGCAGCTTAGATTACGAGCAGTACTTC. Translating it yields CASSLDYEQYF.

This sequence joins TRBV5-1 and TRBJ2-5, with a weak D call TRBD1 (6 bases). The V and J ends lost 4 bases and 0 bases respectively, with 13 bases between them. The CDR3 is 15 residues long. CDR1 SGHRS and CDR2 YFSETQ come from the germline V gene. CDR3 nucleotide sequence: TGCGCCAGCAGCGGCCTGGGGGCGTACCAAGAGACCCAGTACTTC. Its protein product is CASSGLGAYQETQYF.

The rearrangement uses TRBV27 and TRBJ2-3; 10 nucleotides agree with TRBD2. CDR1 and CDR2 (germline): MNHEY, SMNVEV (reference sequence). The CDR3 runs 16 residues. Trimming at V came to 5 bases and at J to 5 bases, leaving 10 bases not matched to a gene. The CDR3 DNA reads TGTGCCAGCAGTGCTAGCGGGAGCGGTATTGGAGATACGCAGTATTTT. Translation gives CASSASGSGIGDTQYF.

J is TRBJ2-1 and V is TRBV21-1; whether TRBD2, the table's D call, matches the DNA was not checked. TRBV21-1 constitutes a pseudogene. This CDR3 has 20 residues. The CDR3 sequence is CASSPGTGDTSGRSYNEQFF. The CDR3 coding sequence is TGTGCCAGCAGCCCCGGGACAGGCGATACTAGCGGGAGGTCCTACAATGAGCAGTTCTTC.

This clone was seen a single time. This chain connects TRBV30 to TRBJ1-6; D uncertain. Germline CDR1 GTSNPN, CDR2 SVGIG (reference sequence). V shed 6 bases and J shed 7 bases, with 13 bases lying between them. This CDR3 region has 13 residues. In DNA, the CDR3 is TGTGCCTGTGGAACAGACGTAAATTCACCCCTCCACTTT. It is translated as CACGTDVNSPLHF.

CDR3 nucleotides: TGTGCCAGCAGCGAGGCTACATCTGCGAACACTGAAGCTTTCTTT. It codes for CASSEATSANTEAFF. The chain has TRBV28 and TRBJ1-1, with no clear D. The V gene lost 6 bases and the J gene lost 1 base, with 15 bases spanning the gap. This CDR3 region has 15 residues. Looked up from germline, CDR1 is MDHEN and CDR2 is SYDVKM.

The V call is TRBV30, the J call TRBJ2-7, with D perhaps being TRBD1 or TRBD2 (5 bases each). CDR3 length: 16 amino acids. The ends were cut back, 0 bases at V and 6 bases at J, with 21 bases in the middle. Germline V CDR1 and CDR2: GTSNPN, SVGIG (reference sequence). CDR3 nucleotide sequence: TGTGCCTGGAGTGTTTTGGGGGTGCGATCCCTCGGCGAGCAGTACTTC. Translation gives CAWSVLGVRSLGEQYF.

The genes are TRBV7-2 and TRBJ1-2, with D unresolved. Germline CDR1 is SGHTA and CDR2 is FQGNSA. This CDR3 is 16 amino acids long. Trimming pared 3 bases from V and 3 bases from J, leaving 17 bases between. Here the CDR3 DNA reads TGTGCCAGCAGCTTTGCGGATTCAGCGGCTTACTATGGCTACACCTTC. Protein sequence: CASSFADSAAYYGYTF. Filled out from reference TRBV7-2 and TRBJ1-2, the complete variable domain reads GAGVSQSPSNKVTEKGKDVELRCDPISGHTALYWYRQSLGQGLEFLIYFQGNSAPDKSGLPSDRFSAERTGGSVSTLTIQRTQQEDSAVYLCASSFADSAAYYGYTFGSGTRLTVV.

V usage is TRBV7-6 and J usage is TRBJ2-1, with a possible D match to TRBD1 (6 bases). Germline loops: CDR1 SGHVS, CDR2 FNYEAQ. This CDR3 contains 13 residues. The V gene lost 6 bases and the J gene lost 6 bases, with 12 bases spanning the gap. The CDR3 DNA follows: TGTGCCAGCAGTTTTATAGGGGGCAATGAGCAGTTCTTC. Its protein is CASSFIGGNEQFF.

This chain links TRBV2 with TRBJ2-7, with 8 nucleotides matching TRBD2. Germline loops: CDR1 SNHLY, CDR2 FYNNEI. This CDR3 comprises 15 residues. Trimming took 3 bases from V and 2 from J; bases not matched to a gene: 6. CDR3 in amino acids: CASSDRWRGAYEQYF. The CDR3 DNA reads as TGTGCCAGCAGTGATCGCTGGCGGGGGGCCTACGAGCAGTACTTC. Supplemented by reference TRBV2 and TRBJ2-7, the full variable domain reads EPEVTQTPSHQVTQMGQEVILRCVPISNHLYFYWYRQILGQKVEFLVSFYNNEISEKSEIFDDQFSVERPDGSNFTLKIRSTKLEDSAMYFCASSDRWRGAYEQYFGPGTRLTVT.

The rearrangement links TRBV27 to TRBJ2-3; D gene unclear. Germline V CDR1 and CDR2: MNHEY, SMNVEV (reference sequence). The CDR3 has 12 residues. V gave up 7 bases and J gave up 10 bases, with 15 bases separating them. The CDR3: CASTSPGLAQYF. The CDR3, as DNA: TGTGCCAGCACCTCCCCCGGGCTTGCGCAGTATTTT.

The CDR3 sequence: CASSAGTSGYNEQFF. The DNA for the CDR3 is TGTGCCAGCAGCGCCGGGACTAGCGGCTACAATGAGCAGTTCTTC. This chain links TRBV2 with TRBJ2-1, with 11 nucleotides matching TRBD2. Germline CDR1 is SNHLY and CDR2 is FYNNEI. J lost 3 bases, V lost 6 bases, and 4 bases had no gene match. The CDR3 covers 15 residues.

This clone has only one observation. J is TRBJ2-7 and V is TRBV9; 7 nucleotides line up with TRBD2. The CDR3 consists of 16 residues. Trimming cost V 4 bases and J 1 base; bases outside gene matches: 11. Germline V gives CDR1 SGDLS, CDR2 YYNGEE. The CDR3 sequence: CASSPPTGGSSYEQYF. As DNA, the CDR3 is TGTGCCAGCAGCCCCCCAACGGGCGGGAGTTCCTACGAGCAGTACTTC. The complete variable domain, with remaining parts taken from reference TRBV9 and TRBJ2-7, reads DSGVTQTPKHLITATGQRVTLRCSPRSGDLSVYWYQQSLDQGLQFLIQYYNGEERAKGNILERFSAQQFPDLHSELNLSSLELGDSALYFCASSPPTGGSSYEQYFGPGTRLTVT.

The J gene is TRBJ1-2, the V gene TRBV29-1; D unresolved. The CDR3 runs to 12 residues. Germline CDR1 SQVTM, CDR2 ANQGSEA. The V end was cut by 6 bases, the J end by 5 bases, with 13 bases between. CDR3 sequence: CSVRSSGYGYTF. CDR3 bases: TGCAGCGTAAGGAGCAGCGGTTATGGCTACACCTTC.

The chain has TRBV7-8 and TRBJ2-2, with D perhaps given as TRBD1 or TRBD2 (6 bases each). Trimming shortened V by 5 bases and J by 3 bases, and 13 bases separated the two germline ends. Per germline, CDR1 SGHVS and CDR2 FQNEAQ. The CDR3 covers 15 residues. The CDR3 coding sequence is TGTGCCAGCAGCCCCAGGGGAGGCGACACCGGGGAGCTGTTTTTT. Translating gives CASSPRGGDTGELFF.

The chain couples TRBV2 to TRBJ1-1; TRBD1 matches at 7 bases. This CDR3 spans 12 amino acids. Trimming at V came to 10 bases and at J to 4 bases, leaving 6 bases not matched to a gene. CDR1 is SNHLY and CDR2 is FYNNEI in the germline V gene. The CDR3 reads CATLGQATEAFF. CDR3 nucleotides: TGTGCCACCCTCGGACAGGCCACTGAAGCTTTCTTT.

This chain uses TRBV13 with TRBJ1-2; no clear D. Germline CDR1 reads PRHDT; CDR2 reads FYEKMQ (reference sequence). The CDR3 has 14 residues. V lost 4 bases and J lost 5, with 14 bases in between. CDR3 protein: CASSSRGTVYGYTF. DNA for the CDR3: TGTGCCAGCAGCTCAAGAGGTACAGTTTATGGCTACACCTTC.

CDR3 DNA: TGCGCCAGCAGCCAGAGGACAGGGGTAGATGATGGCTACACCTTC. Its protein product is CASSQRTGVDDGYTF. The genes are TRBV5-1 and TRBJ1-2; 9 bases line up with TRBD1. This CDR3 contains 15 residues. J gave up 6 bases and V 4 bases, and 10 bases lay outside the gene matches. Looked up from germline, CDR1 is SGHRS and CDR2 is YFSETQ.

A single count supports this clone. V gene TRBV7-3 combines with J gene TRBJ1-2; D is perhaps TRBD1 (5 bases). CDR1 and CDR2 (germline): SGHTA, FQGTGA. Trimming pared 2 bases from V and 8 bases from J, leaving 12 bases between. The CDR3 is 13 residues long. The CDR3 sequence: CASSLFQGDGYTF. CDR3 sequence (DNA): TGTGCCAGCAGCTTATTCCAGGGCGACGGCTACACCTTC.

This clone was recorded once. The chain links TRBV4-1 to TRBJ2-1; D gene ambiguous. CDR1 is MGHRA and CDR2 is YSYEKL in the germline V gene. The CDR3 runs to 12 residues. Trimming stripped 5 bases from V and 7 bases from J, with 9 bases between. The chain's CDR3 is CASSSIVNEQFF. CDR3 nucleotides: TGCGCCAGCAGCTCCATAGTGAATGAGCAGTTCTTC.

V and J are TRBV19 and TRBJ1-1; D is unclear. V lost 6 bases and J lost 4, with 9 bases in between. Germline CDR1 and CDR2: LNHDA and SQIVND (reference sequence). The CDR3 totals 12 residues. The CDR3 nucleotides are TGTGCCAGTAGGTTCCCGGGCACTGAAGCTTTCTTT. This codes for CASRFPGTEAFF.

This sequence joins TRBV27 and TRBJ2-2, with 8 positions matching TRBD2. Germline V lookup: CDR1 MNHEY, CDR2 SMNVEV (reference sequence). After removal of 4 bases from V and 1 base from J, the junction contained 8 bases not matched to a gene. CDR3 size: 17 residues. The chain's CDR3 is CASSSGLAGWNTGELFF. The CDR3 coding sequence is TGTGCCAGCAGTTCCGGGCTAGCGGGTTGGAACACCGGGGAGCTGTTTTTT.